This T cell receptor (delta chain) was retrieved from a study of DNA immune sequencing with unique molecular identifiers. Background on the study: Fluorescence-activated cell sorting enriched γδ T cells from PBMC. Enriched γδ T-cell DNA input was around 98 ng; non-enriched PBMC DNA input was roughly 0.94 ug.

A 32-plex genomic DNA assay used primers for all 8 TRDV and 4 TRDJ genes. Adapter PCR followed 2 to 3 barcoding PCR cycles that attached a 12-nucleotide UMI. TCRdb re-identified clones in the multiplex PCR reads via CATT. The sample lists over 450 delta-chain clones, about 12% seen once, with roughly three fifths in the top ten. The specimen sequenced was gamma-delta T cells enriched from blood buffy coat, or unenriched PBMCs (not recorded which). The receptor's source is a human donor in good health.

The CDR3 is CALGDPISYNYWGIHNFADKLIF. CDR3 bases: TGTGCTCTTGGGGATCCCATTTCCTATAACTACTGGGGGATACACAACTTCGCCGATAAACTCATCTTT. The chain combines TRDV1 with TRDJ1; 12 bases are a match to TRDD3. In the absence of a J gene in TCRdb, the DNA was matched to germline to assign it here. The germline CDR1 and CDR2 sequences are TSWWSYY and QGS. Trimming took 3 bases from V and 3 from J; bases not matched to a gene: 26. The CDR3 totals 23 residues.